Described below is a single T cell receptor beta chain sequence and its context. The antigen is unknown. The CDR3 covers 14 residues. Germline values: CDR1 SGHDT, CDR2 YYEEEE. The trim removed 4 bases at V and 3 bases at J, leaving 7 bases unmatched. Profiled with immunoSEQ multiplex PCR; TCRdb holds only in-frame clones, not every one. The table includes about 16,000 clones, around 83% detected once. This entry is derived from a study of OX40 agonist ivuxolimab in advanced cancers. Study-level points and caveats: Blood T cells, both CD4+ and CD8+, expanded clonally by week 6 at 0.1 to 3.0 mg/kg. In general, CD8+ T cells held more expanded clones than CD4+ did, on average.

This TCR derives from an adult with an advanced solid tumor such as melanoma, head and neck, liver or kidney cancer. The sample in question was CD4+ or CD8+ T cells sorted from blood, obtained in a trial of the OX40 agonist ivuxolimab. The V and J genes are TRBV5-6 and TRBJ2-7; 7 bases align to TRBD1. Here the CDR3 DNA reads TGTGCCAGCAGCGCTGACAGGGTGGGCTACGAGCAGTACTTC. Encoded protein: CASSADRVGYEQYF.